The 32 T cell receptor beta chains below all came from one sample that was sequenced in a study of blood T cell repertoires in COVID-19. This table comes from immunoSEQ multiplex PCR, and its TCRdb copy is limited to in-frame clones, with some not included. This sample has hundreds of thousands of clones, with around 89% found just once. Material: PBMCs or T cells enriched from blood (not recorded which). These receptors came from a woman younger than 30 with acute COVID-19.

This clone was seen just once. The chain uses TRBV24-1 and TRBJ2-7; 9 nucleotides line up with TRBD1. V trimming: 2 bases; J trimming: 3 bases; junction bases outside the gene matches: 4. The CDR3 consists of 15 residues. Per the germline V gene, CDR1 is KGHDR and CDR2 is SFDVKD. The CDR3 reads CATSDSGTGNYEQYF. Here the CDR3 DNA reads TGTGCCACCAGTGATTCCGGGACAGGGAACTACGAGCAGTACTTC.

CDR3 sequence (DNA): TGTGCCAGCAGTTTAACAGGGGCGAGGGGCTACACCTTC. It translates to CASSLTGARGYTF. This chain links TRBV28 with TRBJ1-2, with 7 bases lining up with TRBD1. This CDR3 contains 13 residues. In germline, CDR1 is MDHEN, CDR2 SYDVKM. Trimming removed 2 bases from V and 8 bases from J; junction bases left unmatched: 5.

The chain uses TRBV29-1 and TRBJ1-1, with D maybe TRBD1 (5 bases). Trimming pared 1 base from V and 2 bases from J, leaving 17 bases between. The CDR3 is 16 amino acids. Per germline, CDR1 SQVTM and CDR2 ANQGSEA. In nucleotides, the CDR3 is TGCAGCGTTGAAGCGAAGGGGCGAAAAATTAACACTGAAGCTTTCTTT. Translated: CSVEAKGRKINTEAFF.

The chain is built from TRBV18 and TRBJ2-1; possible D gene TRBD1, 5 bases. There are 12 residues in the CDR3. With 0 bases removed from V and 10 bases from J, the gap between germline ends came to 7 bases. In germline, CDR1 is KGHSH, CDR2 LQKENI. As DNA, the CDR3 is TGTGCCAGCTCACCACCGGGGCGGGAGCAGTTCTTC. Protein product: CASSPPGREQFF. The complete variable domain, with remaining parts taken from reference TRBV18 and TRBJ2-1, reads NAGVMQNPRHLVRRRGQEARLRCSPMKGHSHVYWYRQLPEEGLKFMVYLQKENIIDESGMPKERFSAEFPKEGPSILRIQQVVRGDSAAYFCASSPPGREQFFGPGTRLTVL.

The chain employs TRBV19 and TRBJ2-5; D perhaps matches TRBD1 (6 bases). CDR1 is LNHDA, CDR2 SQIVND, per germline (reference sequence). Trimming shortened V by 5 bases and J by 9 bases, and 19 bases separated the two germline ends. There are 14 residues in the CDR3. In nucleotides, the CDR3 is TGTGCCAGTAGTTATCTTTCAGGGGTTCGGGCCCAGTACTTC. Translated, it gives CASSYLSGVRAQYF. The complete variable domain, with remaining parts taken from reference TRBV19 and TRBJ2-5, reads DGGITQSPKYLFRKEGQNVTLSCEQNLNHDAMYWYRQDPGQGLRLIYYSQIVNDFQKGDIAEGYSVSREKKESFPLTVTSAQKNPTAFYLCASSYLSGVRAQYFGPGTRLLVL.

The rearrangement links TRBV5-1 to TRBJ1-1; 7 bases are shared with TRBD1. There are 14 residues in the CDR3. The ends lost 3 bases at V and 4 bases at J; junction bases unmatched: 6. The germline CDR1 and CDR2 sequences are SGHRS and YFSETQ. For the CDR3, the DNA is TGCGCCAGCAGCTCCAACAGGGGTGGCACTGAAGCTTTCTTT. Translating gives CASSSNRGGTEAFF.

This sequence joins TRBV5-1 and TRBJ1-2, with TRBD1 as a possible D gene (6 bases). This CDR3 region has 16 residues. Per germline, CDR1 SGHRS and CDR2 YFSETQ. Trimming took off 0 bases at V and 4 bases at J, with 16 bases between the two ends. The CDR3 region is CASSLDRENLLYGYTF. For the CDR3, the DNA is TGCGCCAGCAGCTTGGACAGGGAGAACCTGCTCTATGGCTACACCTTC.

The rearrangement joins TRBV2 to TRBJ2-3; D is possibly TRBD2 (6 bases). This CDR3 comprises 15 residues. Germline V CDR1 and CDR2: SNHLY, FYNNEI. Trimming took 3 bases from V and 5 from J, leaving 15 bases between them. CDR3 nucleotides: TGTGCCAGCAGTGAGTTAAGGGCAGCGGGAGATACGCAGTATTTT. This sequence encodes CASSELRAAGDTQYF.

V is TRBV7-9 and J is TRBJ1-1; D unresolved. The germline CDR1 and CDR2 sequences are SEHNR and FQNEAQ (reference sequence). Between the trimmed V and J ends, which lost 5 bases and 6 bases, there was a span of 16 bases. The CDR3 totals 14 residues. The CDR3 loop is CASSPRPREAEAFF. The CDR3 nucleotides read TGTGCCAGCAGCCCCAGGCCCCGGGAGGCTGAAGCTTTCTTT.

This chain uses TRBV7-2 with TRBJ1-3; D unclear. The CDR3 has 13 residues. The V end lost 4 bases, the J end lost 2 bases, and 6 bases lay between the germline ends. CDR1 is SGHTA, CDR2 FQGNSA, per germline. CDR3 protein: CASSSPAGNTIYF. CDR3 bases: TGTGCCAGCAGCTCCCCGGCTGGAAACACCATATATTTT.

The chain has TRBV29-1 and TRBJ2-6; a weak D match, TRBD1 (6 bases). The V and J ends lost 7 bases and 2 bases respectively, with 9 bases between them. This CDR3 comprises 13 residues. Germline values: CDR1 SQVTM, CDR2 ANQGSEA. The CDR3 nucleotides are TGCAGCGCTTGGACAGCTGGGGCCAACGTCCTGACTTTC. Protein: CSAWTAGANVLTF.

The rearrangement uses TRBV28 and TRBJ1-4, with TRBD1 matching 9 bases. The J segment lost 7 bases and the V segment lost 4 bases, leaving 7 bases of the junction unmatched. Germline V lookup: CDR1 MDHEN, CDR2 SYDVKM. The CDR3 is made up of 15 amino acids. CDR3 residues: CASSSLGDRAEKLFF. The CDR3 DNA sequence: TGTGCCAGCAGTTCCCTGGGGGACAGGGCTGAAAAACTGTTTTTT.

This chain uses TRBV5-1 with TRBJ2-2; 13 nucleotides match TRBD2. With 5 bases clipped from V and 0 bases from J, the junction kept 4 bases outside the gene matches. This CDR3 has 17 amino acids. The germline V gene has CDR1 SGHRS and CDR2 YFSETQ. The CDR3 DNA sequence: TGCGCCAGCAGATGGACTAGCGGGAGCCCGAACACCGGGGAGCTGTTTTTT. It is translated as CASRWTSGSPNTGELFF.

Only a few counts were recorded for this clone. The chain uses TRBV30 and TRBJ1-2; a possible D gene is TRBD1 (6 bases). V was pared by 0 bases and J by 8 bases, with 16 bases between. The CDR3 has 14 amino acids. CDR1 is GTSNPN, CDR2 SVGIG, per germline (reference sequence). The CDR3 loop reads CAWSVKGGARGYTF. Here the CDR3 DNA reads TGTGCCTGGAGTGTTAAGGGGGGGGCGCGGGGCTACACCTTC.

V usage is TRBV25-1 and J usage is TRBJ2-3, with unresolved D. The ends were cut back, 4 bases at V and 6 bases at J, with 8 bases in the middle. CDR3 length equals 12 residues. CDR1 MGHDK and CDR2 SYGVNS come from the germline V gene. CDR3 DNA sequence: TGTGCCAGCAGTGCCCCGGGTGATACGCAGTATTTT. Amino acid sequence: CASSAPGDTQYF.

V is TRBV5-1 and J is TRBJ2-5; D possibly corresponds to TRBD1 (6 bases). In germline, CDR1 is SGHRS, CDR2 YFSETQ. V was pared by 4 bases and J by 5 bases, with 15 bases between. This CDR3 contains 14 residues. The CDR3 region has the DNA TGCGCCAGCAGCAGCTCCGGGACAATCGAGACCCAGTACTTC. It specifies CASSSSGTIETQYF.

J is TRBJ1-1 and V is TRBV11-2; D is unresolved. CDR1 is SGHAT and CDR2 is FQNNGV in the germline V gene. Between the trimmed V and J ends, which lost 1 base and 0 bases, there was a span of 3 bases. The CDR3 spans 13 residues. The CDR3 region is CASSLALNTEAFF. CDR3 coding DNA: TGTGCCAGCAGCTTAGCTCTGAACACTGAAGCTTTCTTT.

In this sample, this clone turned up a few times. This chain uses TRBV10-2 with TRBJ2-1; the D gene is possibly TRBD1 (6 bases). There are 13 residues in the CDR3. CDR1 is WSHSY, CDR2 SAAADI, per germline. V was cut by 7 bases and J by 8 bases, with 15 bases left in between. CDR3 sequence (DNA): TGCGCCAGCAAGTTTGGGGGCTCGGATGAGCAGTTCTTC. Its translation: CASKFGGSDEQFF.

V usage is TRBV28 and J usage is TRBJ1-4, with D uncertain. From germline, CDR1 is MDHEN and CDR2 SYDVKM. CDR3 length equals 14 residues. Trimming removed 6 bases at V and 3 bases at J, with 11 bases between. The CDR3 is CASSPGPSNEKLFF. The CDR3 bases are TGTGCCAGCAGCCCCGGTCCGTCTAATGAAAAACTGTTTTTT.

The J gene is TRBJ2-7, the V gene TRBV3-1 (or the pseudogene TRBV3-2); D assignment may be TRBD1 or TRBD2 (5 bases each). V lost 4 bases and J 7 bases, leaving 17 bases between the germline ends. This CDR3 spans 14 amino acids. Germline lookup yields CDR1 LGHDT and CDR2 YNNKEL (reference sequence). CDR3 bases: TGTGCCAGCAGCCTAGAGGGGTCCCGAGGGGAGCAGTACTTC. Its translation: CASSLEGSRGEQYF.

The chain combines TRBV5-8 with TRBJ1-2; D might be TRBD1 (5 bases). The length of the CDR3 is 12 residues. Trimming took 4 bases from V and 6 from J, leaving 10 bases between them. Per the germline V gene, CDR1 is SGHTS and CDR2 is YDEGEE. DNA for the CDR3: TGTGCCAGCAGCCCCGCCAGGGATGGCTACACCTTC. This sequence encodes CASSPARDGYTF.

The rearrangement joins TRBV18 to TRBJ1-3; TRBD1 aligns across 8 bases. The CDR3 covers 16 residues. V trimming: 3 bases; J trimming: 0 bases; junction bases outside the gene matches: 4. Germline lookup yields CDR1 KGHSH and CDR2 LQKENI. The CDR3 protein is CASSPAGGFSGNTIYF. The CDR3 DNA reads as TGTGCCAGCTCACCGGCAGGGGGCTTCTCTGGAAACACCATATATTTT.

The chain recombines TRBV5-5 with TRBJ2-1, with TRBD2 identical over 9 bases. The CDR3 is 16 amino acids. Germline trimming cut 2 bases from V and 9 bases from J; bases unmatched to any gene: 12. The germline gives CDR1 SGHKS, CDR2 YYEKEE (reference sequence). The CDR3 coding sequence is TGTGCCAGCAGCTTAATAGCGGGAGCCACCGGCCGTGAGCAGTTCTTC. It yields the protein CASSLIAGATGREQFF.

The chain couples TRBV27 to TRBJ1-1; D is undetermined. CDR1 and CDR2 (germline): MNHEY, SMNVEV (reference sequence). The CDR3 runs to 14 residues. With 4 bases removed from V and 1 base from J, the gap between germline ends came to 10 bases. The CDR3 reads CASSYLSGNTEAFF. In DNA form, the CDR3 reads TGTGCCAGCAGTTATTTGAGCGGGAACACTGAAGCTTTCTTT.

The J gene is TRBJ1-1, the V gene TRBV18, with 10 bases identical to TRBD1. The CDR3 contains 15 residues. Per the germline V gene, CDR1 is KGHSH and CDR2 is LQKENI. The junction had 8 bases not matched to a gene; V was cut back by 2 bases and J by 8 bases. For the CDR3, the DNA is TGTGCCAGCTCACCAAATCCCTTGGACAGGGGGGAAGCTTTCTTT. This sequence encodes CASSPNPLDRGEAFF.

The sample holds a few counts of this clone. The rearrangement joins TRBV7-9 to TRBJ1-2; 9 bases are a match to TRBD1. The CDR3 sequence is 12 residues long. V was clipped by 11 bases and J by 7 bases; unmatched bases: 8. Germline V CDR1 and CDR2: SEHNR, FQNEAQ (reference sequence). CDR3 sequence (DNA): TGTGCCCAACCGGGACAGGGTTTTGGCTACACCTTC. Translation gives CAQPGQGFGYTF.

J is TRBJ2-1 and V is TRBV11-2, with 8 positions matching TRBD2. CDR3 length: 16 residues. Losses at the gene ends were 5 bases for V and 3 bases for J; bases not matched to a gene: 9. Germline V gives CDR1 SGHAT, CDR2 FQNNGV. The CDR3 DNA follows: TGTGCCAGCAGCACCCCCCCGGGAGGGGTCTACAATGAGCAGTTCTTC. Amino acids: CASSTPPGGVYNEQFF.

CDR3 sequence reads: CASSATGNTEAFF. CDR3 sequence (DNA): TGTGCCAGCAGCGCGACGGGGAACACTGAAGCTTTCTTT. The chain is built from TRBV9 and TRBJ1-1; D not resolved. The CDR3 contains 13 residues. The V gene lost 3 bases and the J gene lost 1 base, with 7 bases spanning the gap. From germline, CDR1 is SGDLS and CDR2 YYNGEE.

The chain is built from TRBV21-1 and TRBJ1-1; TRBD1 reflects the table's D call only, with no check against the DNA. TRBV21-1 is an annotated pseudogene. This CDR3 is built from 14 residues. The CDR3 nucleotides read TGTGCCAGCAGCCCCCCCACAGCTGAGACTGAAGCTTTCTTT. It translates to CASSPPTAETEAFF.

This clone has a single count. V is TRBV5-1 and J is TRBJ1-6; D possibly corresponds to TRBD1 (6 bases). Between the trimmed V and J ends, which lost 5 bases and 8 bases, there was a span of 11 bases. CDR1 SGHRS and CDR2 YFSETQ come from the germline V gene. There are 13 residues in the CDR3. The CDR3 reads CASRGGGYSPLHF. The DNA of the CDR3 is TGCGCCAGCAGAGGGGGAGGGTATTCACCCCTCCACTTT.

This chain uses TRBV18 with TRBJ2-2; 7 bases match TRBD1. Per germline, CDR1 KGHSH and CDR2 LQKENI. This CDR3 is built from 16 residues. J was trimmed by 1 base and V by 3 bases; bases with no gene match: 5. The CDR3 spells CASSPQNRGNTGELFF. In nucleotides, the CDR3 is TGTGCCAGCTCACCCCAAAACAGGGGGAACACCGGGGAGCTGTTTTTT.

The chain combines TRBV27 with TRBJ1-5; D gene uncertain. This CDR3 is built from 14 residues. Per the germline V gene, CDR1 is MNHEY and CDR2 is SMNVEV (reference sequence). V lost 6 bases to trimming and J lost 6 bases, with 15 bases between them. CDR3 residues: CASSPTPEGQPQHF. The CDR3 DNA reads TGTGCCAGCAGCCCCACACCGGAGGGTCAGCCCCAGCATTTT.